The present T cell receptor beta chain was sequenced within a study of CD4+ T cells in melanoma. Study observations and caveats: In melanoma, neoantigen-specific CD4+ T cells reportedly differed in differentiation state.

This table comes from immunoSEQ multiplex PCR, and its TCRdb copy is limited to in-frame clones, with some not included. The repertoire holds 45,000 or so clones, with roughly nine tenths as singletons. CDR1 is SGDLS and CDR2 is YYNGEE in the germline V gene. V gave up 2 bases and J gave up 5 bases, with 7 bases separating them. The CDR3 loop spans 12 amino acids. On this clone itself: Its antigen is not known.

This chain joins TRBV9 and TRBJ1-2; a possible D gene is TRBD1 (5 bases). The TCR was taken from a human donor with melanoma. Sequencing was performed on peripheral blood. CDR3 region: CASSVDSYGYTF. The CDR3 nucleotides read TGTGCCAGCAGCGTTGACAGTTATGGCTACACCTTC. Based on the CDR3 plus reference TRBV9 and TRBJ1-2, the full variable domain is DSGVTQTPKHLITATGQRVTLRCSPRSGDLSVYWYQQSLDQGLQFLIQYYNGEERAKGNILERFSAQQFPDLHSELNLSSLELGDSALYFCASSVDSYGYTFGSGTRLTVV.